Described below is a single T cell receptor (beta chain) sequence and its context. Seattle enrolled patients during active infection and tracked them longitudinally. Authors' processing steps: Estimation of nucleated cell counts was performed using reference gene primer amplification. The method was immunoSEQ multiplex PCR; TCRdb's version includes in-frame clones alone and lacks a portion of them. For V, J and clone size, that table is used; D and trimming come from the DNA. The profile shows 200,000 to 250,000 clones, under 90% of them singletons. CDR3 size: 14 residues. V gave up 2 bases and J gave up 5 bases, with 12 bases separating them. Germline V gene lookup returns CDR1 LGHDT and CDR2 YNNKEL (reference sequence). This specimen comes from a study of blood T cell repertoires in COVID-19. About the research overall: Some COVID-19 samples were acute and others convalescent; all came from the United States, Italy and Spain. Nucleic acid was either cDNA or gDNA, and it came from T cells, B-cell-depleted T cells, or PBMCs.

The V call is TRBV3-1 (or the pseudogene TRBV3-2), the J call TRBJ1-1, with D perhaps TRBD1 (5 bases). This clonotype was sampled from a woman aged 80 or over with COVID-19, enrolled during active disease. The sample taken for sequencing was peripheral blood. CDR3 DNA sequence: TGTGCCAGCAGCCAATACAGGCTAGGAACTGAAGCTTTCTTT. Protein product: CASSQYRLGTEAFF.